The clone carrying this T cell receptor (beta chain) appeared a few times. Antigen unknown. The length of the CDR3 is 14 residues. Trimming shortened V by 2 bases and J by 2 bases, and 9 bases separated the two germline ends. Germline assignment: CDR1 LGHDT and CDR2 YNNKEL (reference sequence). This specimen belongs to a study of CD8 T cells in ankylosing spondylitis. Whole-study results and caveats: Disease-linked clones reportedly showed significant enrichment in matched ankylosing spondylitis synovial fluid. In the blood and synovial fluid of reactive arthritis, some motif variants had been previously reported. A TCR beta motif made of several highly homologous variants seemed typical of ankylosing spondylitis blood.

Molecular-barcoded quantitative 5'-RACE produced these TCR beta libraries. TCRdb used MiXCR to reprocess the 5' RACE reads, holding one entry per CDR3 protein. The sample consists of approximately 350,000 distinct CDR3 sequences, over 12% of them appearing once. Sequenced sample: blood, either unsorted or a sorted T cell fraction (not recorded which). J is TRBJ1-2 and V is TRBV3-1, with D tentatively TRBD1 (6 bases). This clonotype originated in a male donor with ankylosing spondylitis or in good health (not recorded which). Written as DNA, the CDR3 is TGTGCCAGCAGCCAATGGGACATCAACTATGGCTACACCTTC. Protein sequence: CASSQWDINYGYTF.